This TCR beta chain comes out of a study of memory CD4+ T cells and cytomegalovirus serostatus. Overall study results and limits: CMV serostatus prediction reached median AUC approximately 0.96, or 0.89 with US-trained model.

The sort gate was single viable CD3+CD4+CD8-CD45RO+ cells for memory CD4+ T cells. In the case of this clone: Its antigen is unidentified. Other DNA sequences in this specimen translate into the identical CDR3.

V gave up 5 bases and J gave up 2 bases, with 14 bases separating them. CDR3 length equals 15 residues. In germline, CDR1 is MNHEY, CDR2 SMNVEV (reference sequence). In the original workflow: After removing out-of-frame reads, around 2 million distinct TCRbeta sequences remained. Profiled with immunoSEQ multiplex PCR; TCRdb holds only in-frame clones, not every one. The DNA was the basis for D and trimming; V, J and clone size are from that table. This sample has about 59,000 clones, with 80% found just once. The material sequenced was memory CD4+ T cells from blood. The rearrangement uses TRBV27 and TRBJ2-3; D may be TRBD2 (5 bases). The clonotype was recovered from an adult in good health and CMV-seronegative. Some clones in this sample may be carry-over from other donors' samples. The CDR3 is CASSGGGGLTDTQYF. The CDR3 DNA reads as TGTGCCAGCAGTGGCGGCGGCGGGCTCACAGATACGCAGTATTTT.